The clone carrying this T cell receptor (beta chain) was counted a few times. Its antigen is currently unknown. This sample stems from a study of cytomegalovirus exposure and HLA in healthy donors. Study-wide results and caveats: Across donors, sequencing depth was assumed by presence/absence analyses to be roughly uniform. Data from an earlier analysis indicated that most TCR beta V segments were productive either about 90% or about 30% of the time.

In germline, CDR1 is SQVTM, CDR2 ANQGSEA. Trimming left V 6 bases short and J 1 base short, with 9 bases between. This CDR3 contains 12 residues. The PCR employed 60 Vbeta primers together with 13 Jbeta primers. The method was immunoSEQ multiplex PCR; TCRdb's version includes in-frame clones alone and lacks a portion of them. Here the sample spans about 130,000 clones, over 65% being singletons. The clonotype was recovered from a man aged 35 to 55 in good health and CMV-seropositive. The specimen was PBMCs. This chain joins TRBV29-1 and TRBJ1-1; the D is unclear. In DNA, the CDR3 is TGCAGCGTCATCCCGGGGAACACTGAAGCTTTCTTT. Its translation is CSVIPGNTEAFF. The full variable domain, its missing parts supplied by reference TRBV29-1 and TRBJ1-1, is SAVISQKPSRDICQRGTSLTIQCQVDSQVTMMFWYRQQPGQSLTLIATANQGSEATYESGFVIDKFPISRPNLTFSTLTVSNMSPEDSSIYLCSVIPGNTEAFFGQGTRLTVV.